This T cell receptor beta chain was observed in a study of PD-L1 blockade in urothelial cancer (dated by TCRdb to the late 2010s). With regard to the full study: Therapy was started in 2014 for all patients, and atezolizumab 1,200 mg was administered intravenously every 3 weeks. Blood samples yielded a median of around 150,000 T cells and roughly 80,000 unique TCRs, with median clonality 0.080. Durable clinical benefit was achieved by nine patients and was not achieved by 20 patients. Whole exome sequencing and RNA sequencing of pretreatment tumors were performed alongside TCR sequencing in the same patients. The study, an exploratory multi-omic analysis, examined somatic, immune and clinical correlates of response to PD-L1 blockade with atezolizumab in urothelial cancer. Durable clinical benefit was defined as progression-free survival longer than 6 months, and TCR features were also tested against progression-free and overall survival. Blood samples were analyzed at 3 weeks after treatment start (second dose) and at 6 weeks after treatment start. Twenty-five of 29 patients were identified as males with urothelial cancer of bladder origin, and a prior smoking history was reported by 18 of 29 patients. Around 29 patients had pretreatment blood TCR-seq, some 25 had at least one posttreatment blood collection, and some 25 had tumor TCR-seq. An ECOG performance status of 0 or 1 was recorded for the patients, and 0 to 3 prior chemotherapy regimens had been received by the patients. Pretreatment tumor samples, along with matched peripheral blood serially collected before and after atezolizumab treatment, were subjected to TCR sequencing. Study-wide findings and limitations: Small sample size (n ≈ 30) and many exploratory analyses mean the results are intended to be hypothesis-generating. A pretreatment peripheral blood TCR clonality below the median was linked to improved progression-free and overall survival. At 3 weeks after the start of treatment, tumor-associated TCR clones in peripheral blood had expanded more in patients with durable benefit (n ≈ 20, p = 0.022).

From a lookup of the germline V gene (reference sequence), CDR1 and CDR2 are WNHNN and SYGVQD. The CDR3 contains 15 residues, cysteine and phenylalanine counted. Of the read, only the CDR3 DNA is kept; its 45 bases are in frame from base 1. The junction carries 15 bases between V and J, which are trimmed by 5 bases and 5 bases respectively. On this clone itself: The clone's antigen remains unknown. Base qualities are not provided; no much larger clone lies one nucleotide away.

Synthetic TCR analog templates were spiked into each PCR so that absolute template abundance could be estimated from read counts. TCRbeta CDR3 regions were amplified from genomic DNA with bias-controlled V and J gene primers using the immunoSEQ assay. Sequencing of rearranged TCRbeta segments was done at approximately 20X coverage. Per the authors' processing: Sequencing errors were corrected by clustering and CDR3s were annotated against IMGT to assign V, D and J genes. Downstream analyses used only productive TCRbeta rearrangements and left out out-of-frame or stop-codon sequences. Clonality was computed as one minus Shannon entropy normalized by the log of the number of unique productive sequences. Clones differing between time points or between blood and tumor were identified by Fisher's exact test with Benjamini-Hochberg correction at adjusted p below 0.01. This immuneACCESS table, as held by TCRdb, lists in-frame sequences with V and J called but not all clones. Of the missing ones, under half trace to an unresolved V gene in checked studies; the others have no known cause. V, J and clone size are taken as reported in that table, and D and trimming were inferred from the DNA itself. Counted in this sample were about 32,000 clones; more than 65% of them appeared once. Approximately 28% of the sample belongs to the ten largest clones.

The cohort included 29 patients with locally advanced or metastatic urothelial carcinoma who were treated at Memorial Sloan Kettering on a trial protocol. Peripheral blood mononuclear cells were collected pretreatment and during treatment, with between 1 and 8 total time points obtained per patient. The Qiagen DNeasy Blood extraction kit was used to purify genomic DNA from total PBMCs and tumor samples. PBMCs were collected pretreatment and during treatment and were isolated and stored as previously described. The origin of this receptor is a man aged 55-75 years with urothelial cancer. The specimen comprised PBMCs, sampled around atezolizumab (anti-PD-L1) treatment. The chain links TRBV10-1 with TRBJ2-2; matching of 6 bases hints at TRBD1 as the D gene. In nucleotides, the sequence is TGCGCCAGCAGTCGATCCAGGGGTGAGACCGGGGAGCTGTTTTTT. It translates to CASSRSRGETGELFF.